This T cell receptor beta chain was documented in a study of CD8 T cells in Susac syndrome. General study points: The study acknowledged a relatively small number of individuals in its TCR sequencing and HLA analysis.

The CDR3 is 12 amino acids. CDR1 and CDR2 from the germline V gene are SEHNR and FQNEAQ (reference sequence). V lost 0 bases, J lost 7 bases, and 6 bases lay in between. With random hexamers, about 0.5 to 1 ug RNA was reverse transcribed. Amplification of TCR beta CDR3 by immunoSEQ multiplex PCR spanned 54 Vbeta and 13 Jbeta. TCRdb fed the immunoSEQ multiplex PCR reads into MiXCR, producing one record per CDR3 protein. The profile shows 150,000 to 200,000 distinct CDR3 sequences, roughly 94% of them singletons. Sequencing of TCR beta, carried out with a high-throughput approach, was applied to CD8+ and CD4+ T cells from the blood. TEMRA cells were FACS-enriched, and CD8+ and CD4+ T cells were isolated negatively. About this clonotype: What it binds is not known.

The V gene is TRBV7-9, the J gene TRBJ1-1; D gene unclear. The source of this sequence is a human donor with multiple sclerosis. The sequenced sample was CD4+ T cells from PBMCs. The CDR3 DNA follows: TGTGCCAGCAGCTTAGCGTATAATGAAGCTTTCTTT. Residues: CASSLAYNEAFF.